Below are 14 T cell receptor beta chains sequenced from a single sample in a study of blood T cells in healthy people across ages. A sample-barcoded 5' primer and a J-beta primer mix were used in a second PCR of roughly 6 to 12 cycles. TCRdb fed the 5' RACE reads into MiXCR, producing one record per CDR3 protein. The data show around 1,700,000 distinct CDR3 sequences, with over 25% seen just once and 6.5% to 8.5% held by the top ten. The sample comprised blood. The receptor set was obtained from a woman in her thirties in good health.

The chain combines TRBV29-1 with TRBJ2-7; 7 bases are shared with TRBD1. Trimming took 7 bases from V and 3 from J; bases not matched to a gene: 12. Germline V lookup: CDR1 SQVTM, CDR2 ANQGSEA. The CDR3 is 14 residues long. DNA for the CDR3: TGCAGCGCCACCGACAGGGATAAAAACTACGAGCAGTACTTC. Translated, it gives CSATDRDKNYEQYF.

The chain has TRBV5-5 and TRBJ2-2; D not certain. CDR1 is SGHKS, CDR2 YYEKEE, per germline (reference sequence). The CDR3 has 15 residues. V lost 1 base to trimming and J lost 0 bases, with 7 bases between them. The DNA for the CDR3 is TGTGCCAGCAGCTTGCCAAGCACGAACACCGGGGAGCTGTTTTTT. Its translation: CASSLPSTNTGELFF. The full variable domain, with the rest looked up from reference TRBV5-5 and TRBJ2-2, is DAGVTQSPTHLIKTRGQQVTLRCSPISGHKSVSWYQQVLGQGPQFIFQYYEKEERGRGNFPDRFSARQFPNYSSELNVNALLLGDSALYLCASSLPSTNTGELFFGEGSRLTVL.

On this clonotype itself: Its ends do not fully match the called genes, so a read error is possible. The CDR3 here is CASSGINYGHTF. CDR3 nucleotide sequence: TGTGCCAGCAGCGGGATTAACTATGGCCACACCTTC. The rearrangement links TRBV7-2 to TRBJ1-2; D not certain. Germline V lookup: CDR1 SGHTA, CDR2 FQGNSA. This CDR3 contains 12 residues.

To note about this clonotype: A junction end diverges from the germline sequence, so it may reflect a read error. The CDR3 coding sequence is TGTGCCAGTAGTATACAGCGGGGGGTCTCCTGCGAGCAGTACTTC. Residues: CASSIQRGVSCEQYF. V and J are TRBV19 and TRBJ2-7; TRBD2 matches 9 bases. This CDR3 is 15 amino acids long. Germline V gene lookup returns CDR1 LNHDA and CDR2 SQIVND (reference sequence).

V gene TRBV7-2 combines with J gene TRBJ2-1, with TRBD2 matching 11 bases. Per germline, CDR1 SGHTA and CDR2 FQGNSA. V dropped 3 bases and J dropped 6; count of bases not matched to a gene: 4. This CDR3 has 15 amino acids. CDR3 loop: CASSLTSGAFNEQFF. The CDR3 region has the DNA TGTGCCAGCAGCTTGACTAGCGGGGCTTTCAATGAGCAGTTCTTC.

This clonotype appeared many times. V and J are TRBV12-3 or TRBV12-4 and TRBJ2-6; D ambiguous. CDR3 length: 14 residues. Trimming pared 7 bases from V and 4 bases from J, leaving 11 bases between. The CDR3 sequence: CASIGNPGANVLTF. For the CDR3, the DNA is TGTGCCAGCATTGGGAACCCCGGGGCCAACGTCCTGACTTTC.

In this sample, this clonotype turned up many times. The chain recombines TRBV20-1 with TRBJ2-5; the D gene is possibly TRBD2 (5 bases). The CDR3 is 13 residues long. V shed 1 base and J shed 4 bases, with 10 bases lying between them. Germline lookup yields CDR1 DFQATT and CDR2 SNEGSKA (reference sequence). In DNA form, the CDR3 reads TGCAGTGCTAGAGCCGGGGTAACAGAGACCCAGTACTTC. Translating it yields CSARAGVTETQYF.

In this sample, this clonotype turned up many times. The rearrangement joins TRBV5-5 to TRBJ1-1; 7 bases line up with TRBD1. After removal of 4 bases from V and 2 bases from J, the junction contained 8 bases not matched to a gene. Looked up from germline, CDR1 is SGHKS and CDR2 is YYEKEE (reference sequence). The CDR3 extends over 15 amino acids. The CDR3 protein is CASSVETGRNTEAFF. The CDR3 bases are TGTGCCAGCAGCGTTGAGACAGGGAGAAACACTGAAGCTTTCTTT.

This clonotype was detected only a few times. J is TRBJ1-2 and V is TRBV20-1, with 9 bases matching TRBD1. V shed 4 bases and J 3 bases; nucleotides not matched to a gene: 3. Per the germline V gene, CDR1 is DFQATT and CDR2 is SNEGSKA (reference sequence). This CDR3 has 13 amino acids. CDR3 nucleotide sequence: TGCAGTGCTACGGGGGACAGGGACTATGGCTACACCTTC. Translating gives CSATGDRDYGYTF.

In the case of this clonotype: At one of its ends the junction is not consistent with the germline gene, which may arise from a read error. The rearrangement links TRBV5-1 to TRBJ2-5, with D unclear. The length of the CDR3 is 15 residues. CDR1 is SGHRS and CDR2 is YFSETQ in the germline V gene. CDR3 residues: CASSLAWQNQETQYF. The CDR3 bases are TGCGCCAGTAGCTTGGCGTGGCAGAACCAAGAGACCCAGTACTTC.

Comments on this clonotype: A read error may account for a junction end that differs from germline. The chain carries TRBV4-3 and TRBJ2-1, with 10 bases that match TRBD2. CDR1 LGHNA and CDR2 YSLEER come from the germline V gene. The CDR3 has 17 residues. The CDR3 spells CSSSQELQTSGSNEQFF. The CDR3, as DNA: TGCTCCAGCAGCCAAGAGTTACAGACTAGCGGGTCCAATGAGCAGTTCTTC.

This clonotype was picked up many times. The rearrangement links TRBV4-1 to TRBJ1-4; no definite D call. V was shortened by 2 bases and J by 2 bases, with 12 bases between the two germline ends. This CDR3 contains 16 residues. Germline CDR1 reads MGHRA; CDR2 reads YSYEKL. The CDR3 region has the DNA TGCGCCAGCAGCCAAATTGCGGGAGGCACTAATGAAAAACTGTTTTTT. Translating it yields CASSQIAGGTNEKLFF.

With respect to this clonotype: Mismatch with germline at one junction end may stem from a read error. The rearrangement joins TRBV24-1 to TRBJ1-1; D call uncertain. Germline V gene lookup returns CDR1 KGHDR and CDR2 SFDVKD. The CDR3 totals 14 residues. In DNA form, the CDR3 reads TGTGCCACCAGTCTGATTCCTGTGAACACTGGAGCTTTCTTT. It yields the protein CATSLIPVNTGAFF.

The chain joins TRBV11-2 to TRBJ1-1, with 11 positions matching TRBD1. J lost 10 bases, V lost 5 bases, and 9 bases had no gene match. There are 14 residues in the CDR3. Germline V gene data show CDR1 as SGHAT and CDR2 as FQNNGV. The CDR3 region has the DNA TGTGCCAGCAGCACCACGGACAGGGGGCTTCGAGCTTTCTTT. This codes for CASSTTDRGLRAFF.